The 6 T cell receptor beta chains below all came from one sample that was sequenced in a study of blood T cell repertoires in COVID-19. The method was immunoSEQ multiplex PCR; TCRdb's version includes in-frame clones alone and lacks a portion of them. This sample has 230,000 or so clones, with 80% to 90% found just once. The sequenced sample consisted of peripheral blood. Every receptor here comes from a man aged 35 to 55 with active or convalescent COVID-19.

The rearrangement links TRBV4-1 to TRBJ2-7; 10 nucleotides line up with TRBD1. CDR1 and CDR2 (germline): MGHRA, YSYEKL. This CDR3 spans 15 amino acids. With V trimmed by 5 bases and J by 3 bases, 7 bases remained unmatched. In DNA, the CDR3 is TGCGCCAGCAGCTCCTCCGGGACAGGGGTCTACGAGCAGTACTTC. Encoded protein: CASSSSGTGVYEQYF.

The CDR3 is CAWSAGHSAKNIQYF. CDR3 coding DNA: TGTGCCTGGAGTGCCGGACATAGCGCCAAAAACATTCAGTACTTC. The V gene is TRBV30, the J gene TRBJ2-4, with a weak D call TRBD1 (5 bases). The CDR3 totals 15 residues. V was trimmed by 1 base and J by 1 base, leaving 11 bases between them. The germline V gene has CDR1 GTSNPN and CDR2 SVGIG (reference sequence).

This clone has a handful of counts. The rearrangement joins TRBV14 to TRBJ2-5; D gene ambiguous. The CDR3 extends over 12 amino acids. CDR1 and CDR2 from the germline V gene are SGHDN and FVKESK. V lost 1 base, J lost 5 bases, and 5 bases lay in between. For the CDR3, the DNA is TGTGCCAGCAGCCAAGTACGGGAGACCCAGTACTTC. Translating gives CASSQVRETQYF.

This clone has a single count. J is TRBJ1-5 and V is TRBV5-4, with TRBD1 matching over 7 bases. The J segment lost 4 bases and the V segment lost 3 bases, leaving 4 bases of the junction unmatched. In germline, CDR1 is SGHNT, CDR2 YYREEE (reference sequence). The CDR3 has 14 residues. This chain's CDR3 is CASSSDRANQPQHF. DNA for the CDR3: TGTGCCAGCAGCTCTGACAGGGCGAATCAGCCCCAGCATTTT.

This chain joins TRBV4-2 and TRBJ1-6; no reliable D call. Per the germline V gene, CDR1 is LGHNA and CDR2 is YNFKEQ. CDR3 size: 13 residues. The V end was cut by 2 bases, the J end by 7 bases, with 6 bases between. The CDR3 DNA reads TGTGCCAGCAGCCAAACAACAAATTCACCCCTCCACTTT. It yields the protein CASSQTTNSPLHF.

This chain joins TRBV3-1 (or the pseudogene TRBV3-2) and TRBJ1-1; unclear D gene. CDR1 LGHDT and CDR2 YNNKEL come from the germline V gene (reference sequence). The ends were cut back, 1 base at V and 4 bases at J, with 7 bases in the middle. The CDR3 spans 13 residues. The CDR3 DNA is TGTGCCAGCAGCCAAGCGGTCTCCACTGAAGCTTTCTTT. This encodes CASSQAVSTEAFF.